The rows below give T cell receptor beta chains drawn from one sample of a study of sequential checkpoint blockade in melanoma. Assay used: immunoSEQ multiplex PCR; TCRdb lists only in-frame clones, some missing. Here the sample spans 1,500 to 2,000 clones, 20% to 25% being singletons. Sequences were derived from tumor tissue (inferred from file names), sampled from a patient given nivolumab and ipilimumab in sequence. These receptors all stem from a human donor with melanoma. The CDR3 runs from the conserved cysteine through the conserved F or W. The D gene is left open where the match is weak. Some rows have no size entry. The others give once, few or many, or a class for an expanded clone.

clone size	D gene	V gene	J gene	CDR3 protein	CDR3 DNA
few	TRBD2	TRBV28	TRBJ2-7	CASGRQLAGVEQYF	TGTGCCAGCGGGCGGCAGCTAGCGGGGGTCGAGCAGTACTTC
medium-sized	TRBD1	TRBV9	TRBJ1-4	CASSPGGAGRVLFF	TGTGCCAGCAGCCCAGGGGGCGCCGGTAGAGTACTGTTTTTT
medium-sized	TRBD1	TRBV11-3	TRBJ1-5	CASSPRDSPLNQPQHF	TGTGCCAGCAGCCCCCGGGACAGTCCTCTCAATCAGCCCCAGCATTTT
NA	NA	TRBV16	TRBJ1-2	CASSQDGPPNYGYTF	TGTGCCAGCAGCCAAGACGGACCGCCTAACTATGGCTACACCTTC
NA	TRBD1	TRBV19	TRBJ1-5	CASRGGQGGNQPQHF	TGTGCCAGTAGAGGGGGACAGGGCGGCAATCAGCCCCAGCATTTT
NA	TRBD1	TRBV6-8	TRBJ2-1	CASSPGGVSYNEQFF	TGTGCCAGCAGTCCAGGGGGCGTCTCCTACAATGAGCAGTTCTTC
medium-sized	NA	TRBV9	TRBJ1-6	CASSLTATRGSPLHF	TGTGCCAGCAGCTTAACCGCGACGAGGGGGTCACCCCTCCACTTT
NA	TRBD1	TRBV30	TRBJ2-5	CAWDRAQKGTQYF	TGTGCCTGGGACAGGGCCCAAAAAGGGACCCAGTACTTC
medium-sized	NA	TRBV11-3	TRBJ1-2	CASSSSPTRPESYTF	TGTGCCAGCAGCTCTTCCCCCACGAGACCTGAAAGCTACACCTTC
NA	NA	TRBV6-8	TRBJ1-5	CASRRLDSNQPQHF	TGTGCCAGCAGGCGACTTGATAGCAATCAGCCCCAGCATTTT
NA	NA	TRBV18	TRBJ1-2	CASSPPNGYGYTF	TGTGCCAGCTCACCACCGAACGGCTATGGCTACACCTTC
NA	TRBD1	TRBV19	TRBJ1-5	CASSMSRDRVGSNQPQHF	TGTGCCAGTAGTATGAGTCGGGACAGGGTAGGGAGCAATCAGCCCCAGCATTTT
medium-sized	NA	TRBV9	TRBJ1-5	CASSVDWQFNQPQHF	TGTGCCAGCAGCGTAGATTGGCAGTTCAATCAGCCCCAGCATTTT
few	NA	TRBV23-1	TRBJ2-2	CASTPGGQHTEELFF	TGCGCCAGCACTCCAGGGGGGCAGCACACCGAGGAGCTGTTTTTT
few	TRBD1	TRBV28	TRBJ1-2	CASSLPHDRGRGYTF	TGTGCCAGCAGTTTACCCCACGACAGGGGGAGAGGCTACACCTTC
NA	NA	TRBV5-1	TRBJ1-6	CASSLATDNSPLHF	TGCGCCAGCAGCTTGGCCACAGATAATTCACCCCTCCACTTT
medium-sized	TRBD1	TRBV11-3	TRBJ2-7	CASSLGQGVLEEQYF	TGTGCCAGCAGCTTGGGGCAGGGGGTCTTAGAGGAGCAGTACTTC
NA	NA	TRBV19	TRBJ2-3	CASSTVTGGTDTQYF	TGTGCCAGTAGTACTGTGACGGGGGGCACAGATACGCAGTATTTT
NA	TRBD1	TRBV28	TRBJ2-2	CASRLRTGGNTGELFF	TGTGCCAGCCGCCTTAGAACAGGGGGGAACACCGGGGAGCTGTTTTTT
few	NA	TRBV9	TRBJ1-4	CASSAGGVSTNEKLFF	TGTGCCAGCAGCGCCGGGGGGGTTTCAACTAATGAAAAACTGTTTTTT
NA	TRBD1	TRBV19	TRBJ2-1	CASNSPGQPYNEQFF	TGTGCCAGTAACTCACCGGGACAGCCCTACAATGAGCAGTTCTTC
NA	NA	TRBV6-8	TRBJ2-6	CASTDRTGANVLTF	TGTGCCAGCACAGACCGTACAGGGGCCAACGTCCTGACTTTC
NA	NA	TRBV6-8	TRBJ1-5	CASSRTASNQPQHF	TGTGCCAGCAGCCGGACAGCTAGCAATCAGCCCCAGCATTTT
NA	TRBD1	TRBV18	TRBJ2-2	CASSPQGASNTGELFF	TGTGCCAGCTCACCTCAGGGGGCCTCTAACACCGGGGAGCTGTTTTTT
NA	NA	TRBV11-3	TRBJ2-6	CASSRTGTALANVLTF	TGTGCCAGCAGCCGTACAGGGACGGCTCTGGCCAACGTCCTGACTTTC
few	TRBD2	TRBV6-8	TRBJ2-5	CASSGASGVQETQYF	TGTGCCAGCAGTGGGGCTAGCGGGGTCCAAGAGACCCAGTACTTC
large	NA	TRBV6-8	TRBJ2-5	CASSYGPGETQYF	TGTGCCAGCAGTTACGGTCCGGGAGAGACCCAGTACTTC
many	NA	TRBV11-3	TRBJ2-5	CASSFGRGVETQYF	TGTGCCAGCAGCTTCGGCCGCGGAGTGGAGACCCAGTACTTC
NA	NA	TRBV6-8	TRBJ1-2	CASSPGVLMGGYTF	TGTGCCAGCAGTCCCGGGGTGCTGATGGGAGGCTACACCTTC
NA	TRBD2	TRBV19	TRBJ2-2	CASSSLLISGGNTGELFF	TGTGCCAGTAGTTCCTTGCTAATTAGCGGGGGGAACACCGGGGAGCTGTTTTTT
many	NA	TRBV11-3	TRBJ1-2	CASSQRGGGAKGYTF	TGTGCCAGCAGCCAAAGGGGCGGGGGCGCGAAGGGCTACACCTTC
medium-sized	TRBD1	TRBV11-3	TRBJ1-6	CASSQGQGFYNSPLHF	TGTGCCAGCAGTCAAGGACAGGGCTTCTATAATTCACCCCTCCACTTT
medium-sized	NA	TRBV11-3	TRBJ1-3	CASSLSGSGNTIYF	TGTGCCAGCAGCTTATCAGGCTCTGGAAACACCATATATTTT
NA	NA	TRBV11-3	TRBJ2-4	CASSQREAKNIQYF	TGTGCCAGCAGCCAACGGGAGGCCAAAAACATTCAGTACTTC
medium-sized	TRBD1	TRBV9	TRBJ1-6	CASSRRGSNSPLHF	TGTGCCAGCAGCCGCAGGGGGTCTAATTCACCCCTCCACTTT
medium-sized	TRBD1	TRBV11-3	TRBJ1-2	CASSPGTGARGYTF	TGTGCCAGCAGCCCGGGGACAGGGGCTCGTGGCTACACCTTC
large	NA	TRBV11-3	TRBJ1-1	CASSPGREHTEAFF	TGTGCCAGCAGCCCCGGGAGAGAACACACTGAAGCTTTCTTT
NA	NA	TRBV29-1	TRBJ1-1	CSVEAQMGGTEAFF	TGCAGCGTTGAAGCCCAGATGGGGGGCACTGAAGCTTTCTTT
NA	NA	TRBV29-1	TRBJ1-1	CSVERAKGTEAFF	TGCAGCGTTGAACGGGCAAAAGGCACTGAAGCTTTCTTT
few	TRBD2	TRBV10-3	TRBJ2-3	CAISESNSGGLTDTQYF	TGTGCCATCAGTGAGAGTAATAGCGGGGGGTTAACAGATACGCAGTATTTT
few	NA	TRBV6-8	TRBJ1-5	CASSYLNSNQPQHF	TGTGCCAGCAGTTACCTCAATAGCAATCAGCCCCAGCATTTT
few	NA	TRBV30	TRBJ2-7	CAWSAGIGTYEQYF	TGTGCCTGGAGTGCAGGGATCGGCACCTACGAGCAGTACTTC
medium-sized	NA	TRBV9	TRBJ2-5	CASSGDSVRETQYF	TGTGCCAGCAGCGGCGACTCGGTACGCGAGACCCAGTACTTC
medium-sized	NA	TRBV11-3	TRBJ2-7	CASSASTLFDEQYF	TGTGCCAGCAGCGCATCCACTCTATTCGACGAGCAGTACTTC
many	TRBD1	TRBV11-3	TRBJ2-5	CASSLWTGKETQYF	TGTGCCAGCAGCTTATGGACAGGAAAAGAGACCCAGTACTTC